Included here is one T cell receptor beta chain sequence, with context. The source of the sample is a study of blood T cell repertoires in COVID-19. About the study: Sites across the United States, Italy and Spain contributed samples from acute and convalescent COVID-19. Nucleic acid was either cDNA or gDNA, and it came from T cells, B-cell-depleted T cells, or PBMCs.

The repertoire was sequenced with immunoSEQ multiplex PCR; TCRdb's copy has only in-frame clones and lacks some. The sample contains approximately 58,000 clones, over 90% of which appear only once. Input material: peripheral blood. The receptor's source is a human donor in a cohort sampled during active COVID-19.

CDR3 nucleotide sequence: TGTGCCAGCAGCTTAGCGGACAGGGAGGGCACCGGGGAGCTGTTTTTT. It is translated as CASSLADREGTGELFF. The rearrangement joins TRBV7-8 to TRBJ2-2; maybe TRBD1 (8 bases). V shed 0 bases and J shed 4 bases, with 12 bases lying between them. The CDR3 runs 16 residues. CDR1 and CDR2 from the germline V gene are SGHVS and FQNEAQ.